These 21 T cell receptor beta chains share one sample of origin, sequenced in a study of glioma-infiltrating T cells. TCR alpha and beta CDR3 regions were amplified from RNA using iRepertoire nested multiplex PCR. Each CDR3 protein gets one entry after TCRdb re-called the multiplex PCR reads with MiXCR. The sample includes a few hundred thousand distinct CDR3 sequences, 41% of them seen just once. The sequenced sample consisted of glioma tissue, nonneoplastic brain tissue, or PBMCs (not recorded which). These receptors were collected from a human donor with low-grade glioma or glioblastoma, undergoing nonglioma brain surgery, or in good health (not recorded which).

Regarding this clonotype: A read error may be the cause here, since a much bigger clone is one base away. This chain uses TRBV27 with TRBJ1-2, with D perhaps matching TRBD1 (6 bases). The length of the CDR3 is 13 residues. From germline, CDR1 is MNHEY and CDR2 SMNVEV (reference sequence). The CDR3 DNA is TGTGCCAGCACCCCGACAGGACGGGGAGGCTACAACTTC. It is translated as CASTPTGRGGYNF.

The table lists this clonotype with a count of one. The chain uses TRBV20-1 and TRBJ2-7, with a possible D match to TRBD2 (6 bases). This CDR3 has 16 residues. Germline V lookup: CDR1 DFQATT, CDR2 SNEGSKA (reference sequence). V lost 3 bases and J 4 bases, leaving 22 bases between the germline ends. The CDR3 region is CSARDPLLAELYEQYF. CDR3 nucleotides: TGCAGTGCTAGGGATCCTCTCTTAGCGGAGCTATACGAGCAGTACTTC.

This clonotype was seen more than once but under ten times. The junction does not match germline at one end; this may be a read error. The genes are TRBV7-6 and TRBJ2-1; 10 nucleotides agree with TRBD2. This CDR3 contains 15 residues. Germline CDR1 is SGHVS and CDR2 is FNYEAQ. CDR3 in DNA: TGTGCCGGCAGCTTAGAGCGGGAGGGCTACAATGAGCAGTTCTTC. It encodes CAGSLEREGYNEQFF.

The V call is TRBV7-2, the J call TRBJ2-3; TRBD1 matches 7 bases. CDR1 and CDR2 from the germline V gene are SGHTA and FQGNSA. After removal of 3 bases from V and 1 base from J, the junction contained 1 base not matched to a gene. This CDR3 contains 14 residues. CDR3 in amino acids: CASSFGQGTDTQYF. In DNA form, the CDR3 reads TGTGCCAGCAGCTTTGGACAGGGCACAGATACGCAGTATTTT.

The chain is built from TRBV19 and TRBJ2-3, with TRBD2 as a possible D gene (6 bases). Per the germline V gene, CDR1 is LNHDA and CDR2 is SQIVND (reference sequence). This CDR3 contains 15 residues. V lost 4 bases, J lost 4 bases, and 15 bases lay in between. CDR3 loop: CASSNLPGASDTQYF. CDR3 nucleotide sequence: TGTGCCAGTAGTAATCTACCGGGAGCGTCAGATACGCAGTATTTT.

A word on this clonotype: A much bigger clone sits one base away, suggesting this may be a read error. CDR3 DNA sequence: TGTGCCAGCAGTTCCGACGAATGGGTGCTAGATCAGCCCCAGCATTTT. Its protein product is CASSSDEWVLDQPQHF. The chain combines TRBV6-2 or TRBV6-3 with TRBJ1-5; D is ambiguous. The germline gives CDR1 MNHEY, CDR2 SVGEGT. The CDR3 contains 16 residues. V was clipped by 4 bases and J by 5 bases, with 18 bases between them.

This clonotype occurred a few times. V is TRBV4-1 and J is TRBJ2-1, with 10 bases identical to TRBD2. Trimming took 0 bases from V and 12 from J; bases not matched to a gene: 8. Per the germline V gene, CDR1 is MGHRA and CDR2 is YSYEKL. The CDR3 has 15 residues. CDR3 protein: CASSQEVLAGEGQFF. The CDR3 region has the DNA TGCGCCAGCAGCCAAGAGGTCCTAGCGGGAGAAGGGCAGTTCTTC.

In its sample, this clonotype was seen many times. The chain links TRBV6-1 to TRBJ1-1; no firm D call. The length of the CDR3 is 12 residues. Germline values: CDR1 MNHNS, CDR2 SASEGT. The V end lost 6 bases, the J end lost 7 bases, and 12 bases lay between the germline ends. CDR3 nucleotides: TGTGCCAGCAGCTACCCTTGGGGTGAAGCTTTCTTT. Translating gives CASSYPWGEAFF.

In regard to this clonotype: A much bigger clone sits one base away, suggesting this may be a read error. The V and J genes are TRBV6-2 or TRBV6-3 and TRBJ1-1; D is ambiguous. CDR3 length: 15 residues. Germline V lookup: CDR1 MNHEY, CDR2 SVGEGT. The CDR3 loop is CASRRVGLMNNEAFF. CDR3 DNA sequence: TGTGCCAGCAGGAGGGTTGGTTTAATGAACAATGAAGCTTTCTTT.

This clonotype has just a few counts. CDR3 loop: CASSLINEDTEAFF. The CDR3, as DNA: TGTGCCAGCTCGCTTATCAACGAGGACACTGAAGCTTTCTTT. This rearrangement joins TRBV7-2 to TRBJ1-1; no definite D call. In germline, CDR1 is SGHTA, CDR2 FQGNSA. V lost 8 bases to trimming and J lost 3 bases, with 16 bases between them. CDR3 length: 14 residues.

This chain joins TRBV4-3 and TRBJ1-1; D is perhaps TRBD1 (6 bases). V lost 0 bases, J lost 9 bases, and 11 bases lay in between. The CDR3 is 13 residues long. Germline CDR1 and CDR2: LGHNA and YSLEER. For the CDR3, the DNA is TGCGCCAGCAGCCAAGACCATGACAGGCAAGCTTTCTTT. Its translation is CASSQDHDRQAFF.

The chain uses TRBV4-1 and TRBJ1-1, with D unresolved. The CDR3 sequence is 13 residues long. CDR1 MGHRA and CDR2 YSYEKL come from the germline V gene. This CDR3 is CVSSQVWNTEAFF. The CDR3 DNA reads TGCGTTAGCAGCCAAGTTTGGAACACTGAAGCTTTCTTT.

This chain links TRBV7-9 with TRBJ2-3; D is undetermined. In germline, CDR1 is SEHNR, CDR2 FQNEAQ (reference sequence). V dropped 5 bases and J dropped 2 bases, with 17 bases sitting between them. The CDR3 runs to 16 residues. In DNA form, the CDR3 reads TGTGCCAGCAGCCCCATCCAGTGGGTGTTCACAGATACGCAGTATTTT. It specifies CASSPIQWVFTDTQYF.

This clonotype came up many times. The genes are TRBV20-1 and TRBJ1-2, with TRBD1 as a possible D gene (5 bases). This CDR3 region has 13 residues. The germline V and J ends were trimmed by 6 bases and 3 bases, with 14 bases remaining between them. Germline CDR1 DFQATT, CDR2 SNEGSKA (reference sequence). The CDR3 region is CSAREGTYYGYTF. The CDR3 nucleotides read TGCAGTGCACGGGAGGGGACCTACTATGGCTACACCTTC.

The genes are TRBV6-5 and TRBJ1-5; no reliable D call. Germline V CDR1 and CDR2: MNHEY, SVGAGI. The length of the CDR3 is 13 residues. Trimming took off 1 base at V and 7 bases at J, with 8 bases between the two ends. The CDR3 DNA is TGTGCCAGCAGTTACTTCCATGGACAGCCCCAGCATTTT. Translated, it gives CASSYFHGQPQHF.

CDR3 protein: CASSTDSLETQYF. In DNA form, the CDR3 reads TGTGCCAGCAGTACGGACAGTTTGGAGACCCAGTACTTC. The genes are TRBV12-3 or TRBV12-4 and TRBJ2-5, with D possibly matching TRBD1 (6 bases). The V end was cut by 5 bases, the J end by 5 bases, with 12 bases between. The CDR3 runs 13 residues.

Remarks on this clonotype: At one boundary the junction diverges from the germline segment, which might be a read error. This chain connects TRBV19 to TRBJ2-1, with a weak D call TRBD2 (6 bases). Germline assignment: CDR1 LNHDA and CDR2 SQIVND (reference sequence). The CDR3 spans 17 residues. CDR3 sequence (DNA): TGTGCCGGTAGTATAGATCCTGCGGGAATCCTCAGCAATGAGCAGTTCTTC. This codes for CAGSIDPAGILSNEQFF.

This clonotype has a count of ten or more. The chain combines TRBV27 with TRBJ2-7; D is unclear. The germline V gene has CDR1 MNHEY and CDR2 SMNVEV (reference sequence). The length of the CDR3 is 16 residues. Trimming removed 5 bases at V and 3 bases at J, with 20 bases between. Here the CDR3 reads CASSPASVGYHYEQYF. CDR3 in DNA: TGTGCCAGCAGTCCTGCCTCGGTTGGCTACCACTACGAGCAGTACTTC.

The genes are TRBV19 and TRBJ2-7; 7 nucleotides line up with TRBD2. The CDR3 consists of 15 residues. Germline CDR1 and CDR2: LNHDA and SQIVND (reference sequence). The V and J ends lost 2 bases and 5 bases, in that order; junction bases with no gene match: 9. Here the CDR3 DNA reads TGTGCCAGTAGTATAACCACCGAGGGAGGGAACGAGCAGTACTTC. Protein product: CASSITTEGGNEQYF.

This clonotype was detected ten times or more. The chain joins TRBV27 to TRBJ2-2; a weak D match, TRBD2 (5 bases). With 5 bases removed from V and 5 bases from J, the gap between germline ends came to 15 bases. Germline V CDR1 and CDR2: MNHEY, SMNVEV (reference sequence). CDR3 length: 15 amino acids. Here the CDR3 reads CASSPWSSRTGELFF. CDR3 DNA: TGTGCCAGCAGTCCTTGGTCTAGCAGGACCGGGGAGCTGTTTTTT.

This chain links TRBV6-1 with TRBJ2-3; D is unclear. V was shortened by 6 bases and J by 14 bases, with 18 bases between the two germline ends. There are 12 residues in the CDR3. Germline V lookup: CDR1 MNHNS, CDR2 SASEGT. CDR3 sequence reads: CASSPGDLRVYF. The CDR3 DNA reads TGTGCCAGCAGCCCCGGTGACCTTCGGGTGTATTTT.